This TCR beta chain was obtained from a study of cytomegalovirus exposure and HLA in healthy donors. Overall study context: HLA-typed donors were the source of about 85 million unique TCRs, which an early data release held. Most genotyped donors, 75% to 85% of about 360, had Caucasian-associated genetic ancestry.

This CDR3 is 15 amino acids long. V shed 0 bases and J shed 4 bases, with 12 bases lying between them. Germline CDR1 is MNHEY and CDR2 is SMNVEV (reference sequence). Participants comprised healthy donors of bone marrow. It was with 60 Vbeta and 13 Jbeta primers that the PCR ran. In the original workflow: Later work found approximately 80 million unique TCR beta chains, with 9.5 million to 14 million shared. Repertoires were generated with immunoSEQ multiplex PCR, while TCRdb's copy carries only in-frame clones and drops some. V and J calls and clone size follow that table, whereas D and trimming were derived from the DNA. Here the sample spans about 190,000 clones, approximately 70% being singletons.

The origin of this receptor is a woman aged 25 to 39 in good health and CMV-seropositive. The chain recombines TRBV27 with TRBJ1-2; weak D call: TRBD1 (5 bases). The sample was PBMCs. The CDR3 protein is CASSLSGREAYGYTF. DNA for the CDR3: TGTGCCAGCAGTTTATCTGGCAGGGAGGCCTATGGCTACACCTTC.